The T cell receptor (beta chain) described here comes from a study of vaccination effects on CD4 cells after COVID-19. Findings and limits, study-wide: Healthy vaccinees' vaccine-induced clones included only 1 of 255 that recognized common cold coronaviruses. Few convalescent patients were studied, and early post-infection samples were lacking.

A few counts support this clone. The antigen remains unidentified. Measured with immunoSEQ multiplex PCR; TCRdb has only the in-frame clones, and not every one. The repertoire consists of around 63,000 clones, with 60% to 80% occurring once and the leading ten covering 3.5% to 4.5%. Antigen-specific CD4+ T cells expanded by the ViraFEST assay with viral peptide pools were then sequenced. Following an approximately 11-day culture, CD4+ T cells were purified. Absence of prior SARS-CoV-2 infection characterized the vaccine recipients, who showed negative nucleocapsid antibodies. Germline V gene lookup returns CDR1 SGDLS and CDR2 YYNGEE. V was cut by 0 bases and J by 5 bases, with 11 bases left in between. The CDR3 is 14 residues long.

The sequence was obtained from a human donor who received a COVID-19 vaccine. The sequencing used CD4+ T cells from PBMCs cultured with HCoV-OC43 spike peptides, collected before COVID-19 vaccination. Indicated subset: HCoV-OC43 spike overlapping peptide pool stimulation. The chain couples TRBV9 to TRBJ1-1; D may be TRBD1 (5 bases). CDR3 coding DNA: TGTGCCAGCAGCGTAGAGGCAGGGCGGACTGAAGCTTTCTTT. This encodes CASSVEAGRTEAFF.